This T cell receptor (beta chain) was sequenced for a study of blood T cells in healthy people across ages (dated by TCRdb to between 2014 and 2017). As for the study more broadly: Template switching captured roughly one uniquely barcoded TCR beta cDNA molecule per two T cells in model experiments. Using deep sequencing normalized with unique cDNA molecular identifiers, the study measured how TCR beta repertoire diversity changes with age. Donors were grouped into four age groups: young (average roughly 15 years), middle-aged (less than 40), aged (around 56) and long-lived (around 80). To avoid experimental bias, donors of different ages were spread randomly across the sequencing lanes. Two additional independent replicas of 1 million unique cDNA reads from the same blood draw were analyzed for two donors (one aged 18 to 30 and one aged 80 or older). What the study reported, not specific to this receptor: Because the CMV infection status of the donors was unknown, age-related changes in expanded clonotypes may potentially have been confounded. As age increased, observed TCR beta diversity per million T cells dropped in a roughly linear way, and a significant reduction was already evident by age 40. Compared with the aged group, more naive CD4+ T cells, fewer expanded clones and increased TCR diversity were shown by the long-lived group, suggesting age selection. Total diversity estimates from one million sequenced T cells were considered lower bounds and underestimates. A strong correlation was found between observed TCR beta diversity and the percentage of naive T cells measured by flow cytometry. Because profiling used bulk unsorted PBMCs, naive and antigen-experienced compartments could not be compared conclusively.

With regard to this clonotype: Its antigen remains undetermined. No per-base quality is available; no much larger clone lies one base away.

Including the terminal cysteine and phenylalanine, the CDR3 comprises 15 residues. Here the CDR3 DNA is all that survives: 45 bases in frame from base 1. At the junction V is shortened by 5 bases and J by 3 bases, with 14 bases in between. Reading the germline V gene gives CDR1 SGHTA and CDR2 FQGTGA. Libraries were made using 5' RACE. Sequencing relied on an Illumina HiSeq 2500. A second about 7 to 12 cycle PCR used a sample-barcoded 5' primer and a J-beta primer mix. A unique molecular identifier was introduced onto each TCR beta cDNA molecule by a template-switch 5' adaptor carrying 12 random nucleotides. Each sample yielded at least 3 million CDR3-containing paired-end reads. The Mint cDNA synthesis kit, primed by a TRBC-specific oligonucleotide, was used to synthesize first-strand cDNA from all RNA. Following uracil-DNA glycosylase treatment, a first 18-cycle PCR with universal primers M1SS and BC2_uni_R was performed on all cDNA. Per the source publication's procedure: For normalization, 1 million high-quality reads were randomly selected from each sample, with every read carrying a distinct molecular identifier. Reads sharing molecular identifiers were discarded rather than binned into consensus sequences. MiTCR, with a Q25 quality threshold and the strictest error-elimination algorithm, was used for CDR3 identification, clonotype clustering and error correction. A nonparametric unseen species model using Euler transformation provided a lower-bound estimate of total TCR beta diversity. Using fastp at Q25 and MiXCR, TCRdb reprocessed the public reads and kept productive beta chains. When rows share a CDR3 protein, they turn into one entry using the most common DNA and genes. TCRdb, not the authors, supplied the V and J calls. The sample data list approximately 800,000 distinct CDR3 sequences, and about half of these were observed just once. About a sixth of the sample rests with the top ten.

Systemically healthy Caucasian individuals from Russia, approximately 39 in total and aged about 6 to 90 years, were included as donors. Each donor gave 8 to 10 milliliters of peripheral blood, drawn into EDTA-treated Vacutainer tubes. Ficoll-Paque density-gradient centrifugation was used to isolate PBMCs, with at least 6.5 million obtained per sample. Trizol reagent was used to extract total RNA from the PBMCs, yielding at least 5.5 micrograms per sample. For every donor, an aliquot of PBMCs went through flow cytometry to measure the percentages of naive CD45RAhigh/CD27high T cells. In this chain, TRBV7-3 is recombined with TRBJ1-5; the D gene is unclear. The clonotype originates from a man older than 75 in good health. Sequenced sample: blood. This receptor carries the CDR3 CASSPSLSPNQPQHF. The DNA is TGTGCCAGCAGCCCCAGCCTCAGCCCCAATCAGCCCCAGCATTTT.